This paragraph covers one T cell receptor (beta chain) sequence. What it binds is not known. This sample stems from a study of blood T cells in healthy people across ages. Notes on the study in general: Because donor CMV status was unknown, expanded clonotype changes were possibly confounded. The recorded TCR beta diversity per million T cells decreased in a roughly linear manner with age.

A J-beta primer mix and a sample-barcoded 5' primer were used in a second PCR of roughly 7 to 12 cycles. One entry per CDR3 protein results from TCRdb running MiXCR on the 5' RACE reads. This table holds some 700,000 distinct CDR3 sequences, about 24% found once. Ten milliliters was the volume of peripheral blood drawn from each donor. There were at least 5 micrograms of total RNA extracted from every sample. V lost 7 bases, J lost 5 bases, and 11 bases lay in between. From germline, CDR1 is WSHSY and CDR2 SAAADI. The CDR3 sequence is 12 residues long. This chain uses TRBV10-2 with TRBJ1-1, with D uncertain. The clonotype was recovered from a man aged 65 to 85 in good health. Source material: blood. In DNA, the CDR3 is TGCGCCAGCACTATGGGCCGAACTGAAGCTTTCTTT. Protein sequence: CASTMGRTEAFF.